Shown below are 21 T cell receptor beta chains from a single sample sequenced in a study of blood T cell repertoires in COVID-19. Profiling relied on immunoSEQ multiplex PCR, and the TCRdb table lists in-frame clones only, not all of them. The sample includes under 250,000 clones, approximately 83% of them seen just once. The sample consisted of PBMCs or T cells enriched from blood (not recorded which). These receptors all come from a woman between 45 and 65 years old who had been exposed to COVID-19.

The V and J genes are TRBV19 and TRBJ2-7; D may be TRBD1 (6 bases). Germline-derived CDR1 and CDR2 are LNHDA and SQIVND (reference sequence). Trimming left V 5 bases short and J 0 bases short, with 14 bases between. The CDR3 runs to 15 residues. CDR3 DNA sequence: TGTGCCAGTAGTTACAGGGCCGTCAGCTCCTACGAGCAGTACTTC. Its protein product is CASSYRAVSSYEQYF.

This clone is a singleton in its sample. The CDR3 sequence: CASSTRMDRNSPLHF. DNA of the CDR3: TGTGCCAGCAGCACCCGAATGGACAGAAATTCACCCCTCCACTTT. The chain joins TRBV7-2 to TRBJ1-6, with D perhaps TRBD1 (6 bases). The V end lost 5 bases, the J end lost 7 bases, and 15 bases lay between the germline ends. Germline lookup yields CDR1 SGHTA and CDR2 FQGNSA. This CDR3 is 15 amino acids long.

The chain is built from TRBV12-3 or TRBV12-4 and TRBJ2-3, with TRBD1 identical over 7 bases. V shed 5 bases, J shed 4 bases, and the junction held 3 bases outside the gene matches. This CDR3 contains 13 residues. CDR3 residues: CASSDRAPDTQYF. CDR3 DNA sequence: TGTGCCAGCAGTGACAGGGCCCCAGATACGCAGTATTTT.

V and J are TRBV7-9 and TRBJ2-1; the match to TRBD2 covers 10 bases. Germline V gives CDR1 SEHNR, CDR2 FQNEAQ (reference sequence). The CDR3 length is 14 residues. Trimming took 5 bases from V and 9 from J; bases not matched to a gene: 7. DNA for the CDR3: TGTGCCAGCAGCCGCCGAGCGGGGGGGTTTGAGCAGTTCTTC. This gives the protein CASSRRAGGFEQFF.

J is TRBJ1-2 and V is TRBV28, with TRBD1 matching 7 bases. V lost 7 bases to trimming and J lost 7 bases; unmatched junction nucleotides: 12. CDR1 and CDR2 from the germline V gene are MDHEN and SYDVKM. The CDR3 is 14 amino acids. Here the CDR3 reads CASTPGGTPRGYTF. The CDR3 DNA reads as TGTGCCAGCACTCCAGGGGGAACCCCGCGTGGCTACACCTTC.

This chain uses TRBV20-1 with TRBJ2-3; possibly TRBD2 for D (5 bases). V was trimmed by 3 bases and J by 11 bases, leaving 12 bases between them. The CDR3 is 11 amino acids. Germline CDR1 and CDR2: DFQATT and SNEGSKA (reference sequence). CDR3 region: CSASLAAGQYF. DNA of the CDR3: TGCAGTGCTAGCCTGGCGGCGGGGCAGTATTTT.

The V call is TRBV5-4, the J call TRBJ1-2; 7 bases are a match to TRBD1. J lost 14 bases, V lost 3 bases, and 10 bases had no gene match. This CDR3 region has 12 residues. The germline gives CDR1 SGHNT, CDR2 YYREEE (reference sequence). The CDR3 loop reads CASSSGQVQSTF. CDR3 DNA: TGTGCCAGCAGCTCCGGACAGGTTCAAAGTACCTTC.

The V and J genes are TRBV7-2 and TRBJ2-2; possibly TRBD1 for D (6 bases). This CDR3 contains 16 residues. Looked up from germline, CDR1 is SGHTA and CDR2 is FQGNSA. V lost 3 bases, J lost 0 bases, and 11 bases lay in between. In DNA, the CDR3 is TGTGCCAGCAGCTTCCGACAGGTACCGAACACCGGGGAGCTGTTTTTT. This translates into CASSFRQVPNTGELFF.

The rearrangement uses TRBV6-1 and TRBJ2-5, with a tentative D call TRBD1 (6 bases). V gave up 5 bases and J gave up 2 bases, with 15 bases separating them. CDR1 MNHNS and CDR2 SASEGT come from the germline V gene. CDR3 length: 15 amino acids. CDR3 region: CASSRRDNTQETQYF. The DNA for the CDR3 is TGTGCCAGCAGTCGCCGGGACAATACACAAGAGACCCAGTACTTC.

The chain couples TRBV6-6 to TRBJ2-2; a possible D gene is TRBD2 (6 bases). This CDR3 region has 14 residues. Germline lookup yields CDR1 MNHNY and CDR2 SVGAGI (reference sequence). Trimming pared 6 bases from V and 1 base from J, leaving 9 bases between. In nucleotides, the CDR3 is TGTGCCAGCAGCGGGACTCGGAACACCGGGGAGCTGTTTTTT. The encoded protein is CASSGTRNTGELFF.

J is TRBJ1-2 and V is TRBV30; possible D gene TRBD1, 5 bases. The germline CDR1 and CDR2 sequences are GTSNPN and SVGIG (reference sequence). CDR3 length: 13 residues. With 2 bases removed from V and 4 bases from J, the gap between germline ends came to 11 bases. The CDR3 region is CAWSPGRVYGYTF. DNA for the CDR3: TGTGCCTGGAGTCCGGGCAGGGTCTATGGCTACACCTTC.

The CDR3 DNA reads as TGTGCCAGCAGCTCTTGGGGACTACAAGAGACCCAGTACTTC. It codes for CASSSWGLQETQYF. V is TRBV5-6 and J is TRBJ2-5; 7 bases map to TRBD2. V trimming: 3 bases; J trimming: 2 bases; junction bases outside the gene matches: 4. Germline V gives CDR1 SGHDT, CDR2 YYEEEE. This CDR3 is 14 amino acids long.

This sequence joins TRBV5-1 and TRBJ2-1; D is possibly TRBD2 (5 bases). The germline V and J ends were trimmed by 4 bases and 0 bases, with 11 bases remaining between them. This CDR3 has 15 amino acids. CDR1 and CDR2 from the germline V gene are SGHRS and YFSETQ. The CDR3 protein is CASSEGSSSYNEQFF. DNA for the CDR3: TGCGCCAGCAGCGAGGGTTCTAGCTCCTACAATGAGCAGTTCTTC.

This clone was observed a single time. V is TRBV4-1 and J is TRBJ2-1; TRBD2 matches at 8 bases. Germline CDR1 MGHRA, CDR2 YSYEKL. CDR3 length: 16 residues. Trimming removed 2 bases from V and 8 bases from J; junction bases left unmatched: 11. The CDR3 protein is CASSQHPGTRADEQFF. CDR3 DNA: TGCGCCAGCAGCCAACATCCCGGGACTAGGGCTGATGAGCAGTTCTTC.

This clone was seen once. The rearrangement joins TRBV18 to TRBJ2-3; D may be TRBD2 (5 bases). CDR3 size: 14 residues. V shed 6 bases and J shed 2 bases, with 12 bases lying between them. Looked up from germline, CDR1 is KGHSH and CDR2 is LQKENI. The CDR3 DNA reads as TGTGCCAGCTCCCTGGACTCGAACACAGATACGCAGTATTTT. It is translated as CASSLDSNTDTQYF.

The V call is TRBV28, the J call TRBJ1-1, with D perhaps TRBD1 (5 bases). Trimming stripped 2 bases from V and 0 bases from J, with 10 bases between. This CDR3 has 15 residues. The V gene's germline CDR1 is MDHEN and CDR2 SYDVKM. The CDR3, as DNA: TGTGCCAGCAGTTTAGAAAGGGGTTTGAACACTGAAGCTTTCTTT. It yields the protein CASSLERGLNTEAFF. Filled out from reference TRBV28 and TRBJ1-1, the complete variable domain reads DVKVTQSSRYLVKRTGEKVFLECVQDMDHENMFWYRQDPGLGLRLIYFSYDVKMKEKGDIPEGYSVSREKKERFSLILESASTNQTSMYLCASSLERGLNTEAFFGQGTRLTVV.

The chain joins TRBV30 to TRBJ1-2; unclear D gene. The CDR3 covers 14 residues. V lost 0 bases, J lost 3 bases, and 11 bases lay in between. Germline V gene data show CDR1 as GTSNPN and CDR2 as SVGIG (reference sequence). The CDR3 protein is CAWSVGEADYGYTF. CDR3 coding DNA: TGTGCCTGGAGTGTTGGGGAGGCAGACTATGGCTACACCTTC.

CDR3 DNA: TGTGCCACCAGCAGAGATCTCCCCCGCTTGACAGGGGGCATCCCTGAAGCTTTCTTT. It is translated as CATSRDLPRLTGGIPEAFF. The rearrangement uses TRBV15 and TRBJ1-1; TRBD1 matches at 10 bases. Germline CDR1 LNHNV, CDR2 YYDKDF (reference sequence). After removal of 0 bases from V and 6 bases from J, the junction contained 16 bases not matched to a gene. The CDR3 consists of 19 residues. The variable domain in full, with the rest retrieved from reference TRBV15 and TRBJ1-1, is DAMVIQNPRYQVTQFGKPVTLSCSQTLNHNVMYWYQQKSSQAPKLLFHYYDKDFNNEADTPDNFQSRRPNTSFCFLDIRSPGLGDTAMYLCATSRDLPRLTGGIPEAFFGQGTRLTVV.

This chain connects TRBV9 to TRBJ2-7; D perhaps matches TRBD2 (6 bases). CDR1 and CDR2 from the germline V gene are SGDLS and YYNGEE. This CDR3 contains 15 residues. V was trimmed by 0 bases and J by 0 bases, leaving 10 bases between them. CDR3 DNA sequence: TGTGCCAGCAGCGTAGGAGGAGGGGACTCCTACGAGCAGTACTTC. It encodes CASSVGGGDSYEQYF.

The chain is built from TRBV7-9 and TRBJ1-6; D is perhaps TRBD1 (6 bases). CDR1 is SEHNR, CDR2 FQNEAQ, per germline (reference sequence). Trimming pared 4 bases from V and 8 bases from J, leaving 12 bases between. The CDR3 length is 14 residues. The CDR3 coding sequence is TGTGCCAGCAGCTCCGGGGGGCCAGATTCACCCCTCCACTTT. As protein: CASSSGGPDSPLHF. Full variable domain (outside the CDR3, taken from reference TRBV7-9 and TRBJ1-6): DTGVSQNPRHKITKRGQNVTFRCDPISEHNRLYWYRQTLGQGPEFLTYFQNEAQLEKSRLLSDRFSAERPKGSFSTLEIQRTEQGDSAMYLCASSSGGPDSPLHFGNGTRLTVT.

The V gene is TRBV7-9, the J gene TRBJ2-1; 11 bases line up with TRBD2. The CDR3 is made up of 17 amino acids. From germline, CDR1 is SEHNR and CDR2 FQNEAQ (reference sequence). V was pared by 1 base and J by 5 bases, with 7 bases of the junction left unmatched. The CDR3 reads CASSLDPVAGGNNEQFF. The CDR3 nucleotides read TGTGCCAGCAGCTTAGATCCCGTAGCGGGGGGGAACAATGAGCAGTTCTTC.